This T cell receptor (beta chain) was profiled in a study of shared clonotypes between healthy human individuals. Points from the study as a whole: The study found lower generation probabilities in non-shared clonotypes than in those shared by all four donors. Shared across four donors were around 5% of the naive CD4 clonotypes. Across subsets, estimated richness was generally greater for naive than for memory populations.

This table comes from immunoSEQ multiplex PCR, and its TCRdb copy is limited to in-frame clones, with some not included. In the table there are roughly 2.1 million clones, 85% to 95% of which are singletons. CD45RO-negative, CCR7-selected cells formed the naive CD8 fraction, which excluded terminally differentiated effector memory CD45RA+ cells. Regarding this clone: Antigen unknown.

The sequence derives from a man younger than 35 in good health. Some clones in this sample may be carry-over from other donors' samples. The sequencing sample was made of naive CD8+ T cells from PBMCs.

For the CDR3, the DNA is TGTGCCAGCAGCGGAAAGCGGGAGTCTGTATACACCGGGGAGCTGTTTTTT. Amino acid sequence: CASSGKRESVYTGELFF. V is TRBV9 and J is TRBJ2-2; TRBD2 agrees at 8 bases. Trimming cost V 3 bases and J 3 bases; bases outside gene matches: 10. Germline V lookup: CDR1 SGDLS, CDR2 YYNGEE. This CDR3 contains 17 residues.